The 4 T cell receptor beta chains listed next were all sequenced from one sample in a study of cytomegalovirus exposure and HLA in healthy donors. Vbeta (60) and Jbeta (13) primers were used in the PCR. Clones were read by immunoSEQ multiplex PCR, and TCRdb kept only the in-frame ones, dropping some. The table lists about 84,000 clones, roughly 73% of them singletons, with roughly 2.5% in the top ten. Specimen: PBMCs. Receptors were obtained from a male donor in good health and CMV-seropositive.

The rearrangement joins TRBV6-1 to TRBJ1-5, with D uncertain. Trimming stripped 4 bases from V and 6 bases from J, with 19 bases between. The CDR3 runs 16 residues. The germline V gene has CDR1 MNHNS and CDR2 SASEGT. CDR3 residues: CASSASLGSHGQPQHF. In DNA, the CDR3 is TGTGCCAGCAGTGCCTCCCTCGGGAGCCACGGTCAGCCCCAGCATTTT.

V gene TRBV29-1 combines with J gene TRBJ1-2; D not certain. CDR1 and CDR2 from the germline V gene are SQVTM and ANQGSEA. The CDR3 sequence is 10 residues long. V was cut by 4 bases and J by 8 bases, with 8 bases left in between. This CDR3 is CSVVSVGYTF. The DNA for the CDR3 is TGCAGCGTTGTCTCCGTGGGCTACACCTTC.

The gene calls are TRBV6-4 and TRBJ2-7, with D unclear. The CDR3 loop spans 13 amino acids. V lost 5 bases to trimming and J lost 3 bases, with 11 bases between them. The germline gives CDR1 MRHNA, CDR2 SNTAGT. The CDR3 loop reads CASSLQLNYEQYF. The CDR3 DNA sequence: TGTGCCAGCAGTCTACAGCTCAACTACGAGCAGTACTTC.

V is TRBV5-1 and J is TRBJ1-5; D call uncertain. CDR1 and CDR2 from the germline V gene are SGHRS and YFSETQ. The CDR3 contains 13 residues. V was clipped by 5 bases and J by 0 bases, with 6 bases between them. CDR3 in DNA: TGCGCCAGCAGACTAAATAGCAATCAGCCCCAGCATTTT. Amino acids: CASRLNSNQPQHF.